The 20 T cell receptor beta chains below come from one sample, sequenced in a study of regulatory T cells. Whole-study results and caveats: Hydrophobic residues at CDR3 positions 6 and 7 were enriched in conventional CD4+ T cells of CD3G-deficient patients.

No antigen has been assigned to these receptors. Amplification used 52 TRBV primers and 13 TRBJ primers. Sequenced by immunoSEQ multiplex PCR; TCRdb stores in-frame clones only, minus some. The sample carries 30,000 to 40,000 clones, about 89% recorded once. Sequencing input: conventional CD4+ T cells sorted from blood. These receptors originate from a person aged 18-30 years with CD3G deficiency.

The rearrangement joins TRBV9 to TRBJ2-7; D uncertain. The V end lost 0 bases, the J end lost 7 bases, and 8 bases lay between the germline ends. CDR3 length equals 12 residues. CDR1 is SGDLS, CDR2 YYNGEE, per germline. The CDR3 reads CASSVGNREQYF. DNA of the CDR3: TGTGCCAGCAGCGTAGGAAATAGGGAGCAGTACTTC.

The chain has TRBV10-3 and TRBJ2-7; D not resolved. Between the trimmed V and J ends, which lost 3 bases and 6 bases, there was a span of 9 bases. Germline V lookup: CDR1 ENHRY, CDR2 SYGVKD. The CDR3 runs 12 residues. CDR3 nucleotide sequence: TGTGCCATCAGTGAAGTTCCGGGCGAGCAGTACTTC. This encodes CAISEVPGEQYF.

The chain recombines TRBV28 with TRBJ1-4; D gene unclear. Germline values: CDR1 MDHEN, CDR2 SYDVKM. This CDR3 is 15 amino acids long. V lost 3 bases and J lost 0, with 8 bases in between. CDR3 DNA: TGTGCCAGCAGTTTGTTCGGGGCAACTAATGAAAAACTGTTTTTT. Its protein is CASSLFGATNEKLFF.

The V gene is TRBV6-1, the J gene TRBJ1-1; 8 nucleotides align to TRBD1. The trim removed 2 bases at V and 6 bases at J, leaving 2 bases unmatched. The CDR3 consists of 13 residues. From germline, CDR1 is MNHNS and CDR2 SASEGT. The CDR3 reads CASSETGGAEAFF. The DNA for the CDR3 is TGTGCCAGCAGTGAAACAGGGGGGGCTGAAGCTTTCTTT.

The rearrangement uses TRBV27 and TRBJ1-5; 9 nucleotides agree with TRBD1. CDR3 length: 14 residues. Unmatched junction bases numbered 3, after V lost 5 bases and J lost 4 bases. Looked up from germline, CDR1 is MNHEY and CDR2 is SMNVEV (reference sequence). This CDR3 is CASSLGQGNQPQHF. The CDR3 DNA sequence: TGTGCCAGCAGTCTAGGACAGGGGAATCAGCCCCAGCATTTT.

The CDR3 DNA reads as TGCGCCAGCAGACCCGGGACGGCGATTAGCGAGCAGTACTTC. Protein sequence: CASRPGTAISEQYF. The V and J genes are TRBV5-1 and TRBJ2-7; D might be TRBD1 or TRBD2, each matching 5 bases. The V end lost 5 bases, the J end lost 6 bases, and 18 bases lay between the germline ends. Germline V gene data show CDR1 as SGHRS and CDR2 as YFSETQ. The CDR3 runs to 14 residues.

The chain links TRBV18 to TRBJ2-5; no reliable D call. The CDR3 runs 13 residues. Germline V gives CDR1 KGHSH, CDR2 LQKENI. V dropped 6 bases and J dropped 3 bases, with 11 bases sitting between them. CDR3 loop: CASSLSRKETQYF. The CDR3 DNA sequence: TGTGCCAGCTCCCTCTCACGGAAAGAGACCCAGTACTTC.

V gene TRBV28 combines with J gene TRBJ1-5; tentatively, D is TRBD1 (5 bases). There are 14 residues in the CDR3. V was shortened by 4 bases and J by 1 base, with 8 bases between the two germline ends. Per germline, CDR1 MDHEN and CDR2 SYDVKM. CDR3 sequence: CASSYTGSNQPQHF. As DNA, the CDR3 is TGTGCCAGCAGTTACACAGGAAGCAATCAGCCCCAGCATTTT.

As DNA, the CDR3 is TGCGCCAGCAGCTTGGTGGGGGCCACAGATACGCAGTATTTT. It is translated as CASSLVGATDTQYF. The gene calls are TRBV5-1 and TRBJ2-3; possible D gene TRBD1, 6 bases. Germline-derived CDR1 and CDR2 are SGHRS and YFSETQ. V dropped 0 bases and J dropped 2 bases, with 7 bases sitting between them. This CDR3 contains 14 residues.

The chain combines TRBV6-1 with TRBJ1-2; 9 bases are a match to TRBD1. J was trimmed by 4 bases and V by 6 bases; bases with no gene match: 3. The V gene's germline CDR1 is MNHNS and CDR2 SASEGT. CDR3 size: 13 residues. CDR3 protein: CASSRQGVYGYTF. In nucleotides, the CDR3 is TGTGCCAGCAGCCGACAGGGGGTCTATGGCTACACCTTC.

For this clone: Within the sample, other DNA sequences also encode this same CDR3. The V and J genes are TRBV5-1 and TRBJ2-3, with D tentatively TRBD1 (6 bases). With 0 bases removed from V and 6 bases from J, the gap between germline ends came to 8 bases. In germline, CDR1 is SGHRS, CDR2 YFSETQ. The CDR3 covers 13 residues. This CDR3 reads CASSLAGVDTQYF. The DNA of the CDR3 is TGCGCCAGCAGCTTGGCAGGGGTTGATACGCAGTATTTT.

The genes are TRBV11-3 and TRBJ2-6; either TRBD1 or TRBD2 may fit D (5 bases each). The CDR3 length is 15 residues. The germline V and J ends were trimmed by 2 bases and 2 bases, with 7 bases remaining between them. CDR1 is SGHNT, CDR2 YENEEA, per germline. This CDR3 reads CASSLRGAGANVLTF. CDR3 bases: TGTGCCAGCAGCTTAAGGGGAGCTGGGGCCAACGTCCTGACTTTC.

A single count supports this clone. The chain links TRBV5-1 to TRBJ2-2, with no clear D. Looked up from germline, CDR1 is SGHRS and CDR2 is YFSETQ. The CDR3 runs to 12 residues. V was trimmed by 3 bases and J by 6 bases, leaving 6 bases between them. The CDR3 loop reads CASSSASGELFF. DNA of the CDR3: TGCGCCAGCAGCTCGGCATCCGGGGAGCTGTTTTTT.

For the CDR3, the DNA is TGTGCCAGCCGGGGATTAGGACGCTCTGGAAACACCATATATTTT. Translation gives CASRGLGRSGNTIYF. The V call is TRBV6-1, the J call TRBJ1-3; D call uncertain. The CDR3 length is 15 residues. Looked up from germline, CDR1 is MNHNS and CDR2 is SASEGT. Trimming left V 8 bases short and J 0 bases short, with 14 bases between.

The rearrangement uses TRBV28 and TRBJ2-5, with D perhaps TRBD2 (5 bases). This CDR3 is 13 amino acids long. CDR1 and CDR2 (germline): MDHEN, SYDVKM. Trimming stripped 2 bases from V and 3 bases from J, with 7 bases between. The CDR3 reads CASSLQAEETQYF. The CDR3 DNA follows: TGTGCCAGCAGTTTACAAGCGGAAGAGACCCAGTACTTC.

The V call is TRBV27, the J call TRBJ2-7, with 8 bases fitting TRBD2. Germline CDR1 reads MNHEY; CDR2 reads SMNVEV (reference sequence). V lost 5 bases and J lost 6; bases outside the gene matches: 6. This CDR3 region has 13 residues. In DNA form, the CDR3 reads TGTGCCAGCAGTCTTACGCGGGGGGCCGAGCAGTACTTC. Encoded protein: CASSLTRGAEQYF.

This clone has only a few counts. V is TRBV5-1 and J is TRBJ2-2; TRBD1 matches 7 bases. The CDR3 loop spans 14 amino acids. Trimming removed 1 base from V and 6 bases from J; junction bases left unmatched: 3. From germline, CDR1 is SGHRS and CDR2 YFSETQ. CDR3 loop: CASSLTGVAGELFF. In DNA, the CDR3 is TGCGCCAGCAGCTTGACAGGGGTGGCCGGGGAGCTGTTTTTT.

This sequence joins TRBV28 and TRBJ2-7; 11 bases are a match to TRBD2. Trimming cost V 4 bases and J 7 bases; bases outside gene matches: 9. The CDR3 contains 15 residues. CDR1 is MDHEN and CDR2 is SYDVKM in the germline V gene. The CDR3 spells CASSSLLAGVKEQYF. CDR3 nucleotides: TGTGCCAGCAGTTCGTTACTAGCGGGAGTAAAGGAGCAGTACTTC.

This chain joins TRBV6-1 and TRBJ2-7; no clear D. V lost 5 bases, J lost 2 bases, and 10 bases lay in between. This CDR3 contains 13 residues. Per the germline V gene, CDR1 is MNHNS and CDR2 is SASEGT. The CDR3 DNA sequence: TGTGCCAGCAGTCTGTCACGACCCTACGAGCAGTACTTC. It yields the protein CASSLSRPYEQYF.

DNA for the CDR3: TGTGCCAGTAGTATAACGTGGGGCACTCGTGACACTGAAGCTTTCTTT. Its translation is CASSITWGTRDTEAFF. The V call is TRBV19, the J call TRBJ1-1, with a weak D call TRBD1 (5 bases). With 2 bases removed from V and 3 bases from J, the gap between germline ends came to 16 bases. The CDR3 extends over 16 amino acids. The germline CDR1 and CDR2 sequences are LNHDA and SQIVND (reference sequence).